The 29 T cell receptor beta chains below all came from one sample that was sequenced in a study of metastatic and nonmetastatic thyroid tumors. TCRdb recomputed clones from the PCR reads via MiXCR. Counted here are tens of thousands of clones, about 18% occurring once; the ten biggest clones make up about 5%. There were no patients who had received any treatment before thyroid surgery. Sequencing was done on a sample of blood. The source is a female donor with papillary thyroid cancer or a benign thyroid nodule (not recorded which). Some clones in this sample may be carry-over from other donors' samples.

This clone showed up many times. The genes are TRBV18 and TRBJ2-1; 7 positions agree with TRBD1. From germline, CDR1 is KGHSH and CDR2 LQKENI. Trimming at V came to 4 bases and at J to 9 bases, leaving 18 bases not matched to a gene. This CDR3 comprises 17 residues. This CDR3 reads CASSLIQTTGSGGEQFF. The CDR3 nucleotides read TGTGCCAGCTCACTAATCCAAACGACAGGGTCGGGTGGTGAGCAGTTCTTC.

This clone has only a few counts. A junction end diverges from the germline sequence, so it may reflect a read error. The chain links TRBV27 to TRBJ2-1, with 8 nucleotides matching TRBD2. The CDR3 runs 14 residues. CDR1 and CDR2 from the germline V gene are MNHEY and SMNVEV (reference sequence). The CDR3 is CASGISGRRDEHFF. CDR3 nucleotide sequence: TGTGCCAGCGGAATAAGCGGGAGAAGGGATGAGCACTTCTTC.

This clone was counted once. This chain links TRBV7-9 with TRBJ2-5, with D possibly matching TRBD2 (6 bases). CDR3 length: 10 residues. V was pared by 11 bases and J by 4 bases, with 8 bases between. Germline values: CDR1 SEHNR, CDR2 FQNEAQ (reference sequence). For the CDR3, the DNA is TGTGCCTCCGGGGGAGAGACCCAGTACTTC. Protein: CASGGETQYF.

The table lists this clone with many counts. The chain employs TRBV12-3 or TRBV12-4 and TRBJ2-1; TRBD2 aligns across 7 bases. Losses at the gene ends were 6 bases for V and 6 bases for J; bases not matched to a gene: 5. This CDR3 has 13 residues. In DNA form, the CDR3 reads TGTGCCAGCAGAAAGGGACTACTCAATGAGCAGTTCTTC. This translates into CASRKGLLNEQFF.

This clone was seen at least ten times. The genes are TRBV3-1 and TRBJ2-5; D perhaps matches TRBD2 (7 bases). The CDR3 has 19 amino acids. Germline V gene sequence: CDR1 LGHDT, CDR2 YNNKEL (reference sequence). V was trimmed by 0 bases and J by 1 base, leaving 21 bases between them. CDR3 amino acids: CASSQDGRGAGALQETQYF. The CDR3 DNA sequence: TGTGCCAGCAGCCAAGATGGTCGTGGCGCGGGGGCCCTCCAAGAGACCCAGTACTTC.

This clone was seen ten or more times. The same CDR3 is also encoded by other DNA sequences in this sample. The chain is built from TRBV5-1 and TRBJ1-3; 7 bases are a match to TRBD1. V shed 0 bases and J 0 bases; nucleotides not matched to a gene: 3. This CDR3 is 16 amino acids long. CDR1 and CDR2 (germline): SGHRS, YFSETQ. The CDR3 sequence: CASSLGDSYSGNTIYF. CDR3 in DNA: TGCGCCAGCAGCTTGGGGGACAGTTACTCTGGAAACACCATATATTTT.

V gene TRBV7-6 combines with J gene TRBJ2-1; 10 nucleotides align to TRBD2. This CDR3 contains 17 residues. Germline CDR1 is SGHVS and CDR2 is FNYEAQ. Germline trimming cut 5 bases from V and 0 bases from J; bases unmatched to any gene: 7. The CDR3 nucleotides are TGTGCCAGCAGCCTACTAGCGGGGAGTGGCTCCTACAATGAGCAGTTCTTC. This translates into CASSLLAGSGSYNEQFF.

This clone was detected only a few times. The rearrangement links TRBV6-1 to TRBJ2-3; D call uncertain. CDR1 is MNHNS, CDR2 SASEGT, per germline. This CDR3 has 12 residues. Trimming removed 5 bases from V and 3 bases from J, with 6 bases in between. The CDR3 bases are TGTGCCAGCAGTCGCGGTACAGATACGCAGTATTTT. Translated: CASSRGTDTQYF.

This clone showed up many times. The genes are TRBV9 and TRBJ2-1; D might be TRBD2 (7 bases). Trimming removed 4 bases at V and 5 bases at J, with 16 bases between. Per germline, CDR1 SGDLS and CDR2 YYNGEE. The CDR3 spans 15 residues. The CDR3, as DNA: TGTGCCAGCAGCCCCCTGGGGGGGCGGAACAATGAGCAGTTCTTC. Amino acid sequence: CASSPLGGRNNEQFF. The complete variable domain, with remaining parts taken from reference TRBV9 and TRBJ2-1, reads DSGVTQTPKHLITATGQRVTLRCSPRSGDLSVYWYQQSLDQGLQFLIQYYNGEERAKGNILERFSAQQFPDLHSELNLSSLELGDSALYFCASSPLGGRNNEQFFGPGTRLTVL.

CDR3 bases: TGCAGTGCTAGGCGGCAGGGAATCACTGAAGCTTTCTTT. Translated: CSARRQGITEAFF. The J gene is TRBJ1-1, the V gene TRBV20-1; possible D gene TRBD1, 5 bases. This CDR3 spans 13 amino acids. V lost 3 bases to trimming and J lost 4 bases, with 12 bases between them. CDR1 and CDR2 from the germline V gene are DFQATT and SNEGSKA (reference sequence).

There are many counts of this clone. The chain links TRBV9 to TRBJ1-3, with D maybe TRBD1 (6 bases). CDR1 is SGDLS, CDR2 YYNGEE, per germline. The CDR3 is made up of 15 amino acids. With 0 bases removed from V and 3 bases from J, the gap between germline ends came to 10 bases. CDR3 bases: TGTGCCAGCAGCGTAGAGGGGGTGGGTGGAAACACCATATATTTT. It is translated as CASSVEGVGGNTIYF.

The chain carries TRBV12-3 or TRBV12-4 and TRBJ2-7, with D hard to call. Deletions cut 6 bases from V and 7 bases from J, with 13 bases between. The CDR3 length is 12 residues. CDR3 amino acids: CASSLSPMEQYF. DNA of the CDR3: TGTGCCAGCAGCTTAAGTCCAATGGAGCAGTACTTC.

This clone has a count of ten or more. V usage is TRBV28 and J usage is TRBJ2-6, with D possibly called TRBD1 or TRBD2 (6 bases each). The CDR3 has 18 residues. Germline loops: CDR1 MDHEN, CDR2 SYDVKM. V lost 3 bases and J 1 base, leaving 16 bases between the germline ends. The CDR3 region is CASSFPGVGLSGANVLTF. The CDR3 nucleotides are TGTGCCAGCAGTTTCCCAGGGGTCGGACTATCTGGGGCCAACGTCCTGACTTTC.

The rearrangement links TRBV20-1 to TRBJ2-7; D may be TRBD1 or TRBD2 (5 bases each). V lost 5 bases and J 0 bases, leaving 5 bases between the germline ends. Looked up from germline, CDR1 is DFQATT and CDR2 is SNEGSKA (reference sequence). The CDR3 is made up of 11 amino acids. CDR3 protein: CSAGGSYEQYF. CDR3 DNA: TGCAGTGCTGGGGGCTCCTACGAGCAGTACTTC.

This clone was seen at least ten times. J is TRBJ2-5 and V is TRBV9; 10 nucleotides agree with TRBD1. This CDR3 has 22 amino acids. J gave up 0 bases and V 3 bases, and 23 bases lay outside the gene matches. The germline CDR1 and CDR2 sequences are SGDLS and YYNGEE. The CDR3 bases are TGTGCCAGCAGCGAAGACAGATTAGAAGGCGGGACAGGGGAAGGCTACCAAGAGACCCAGTACTTC. Amino acid sequence: CASSEDRLEGGTGEGYQETQYF.

This clone was counted many times. The chain uses TRBV9 and TRBJ1-2; D may be TRBD1 (6 bases). V was pared by 0 bases and J by 7 bases, with 10 bases between. The CDR3 contains 13 residues. Germline CDR1 is SGDLS and CDR2 is YYNGEE. The DNA for the CDR3 is TGTGCCAGCAGCGTAGTCGGGGGGGCTGGCTACACCTTC. Protein sequence: CASSVVGGAGYTF.

There are many counts of this clone. The chain carries TRBV27 and TRBJ1-1, with 9 bases aligning to TRBD1. Germline-derived CDR1 and CDR2 are MNHEY and SMNVEV (reference sequence). J lost 10 bases, V lost 3 bases, and 9 bases had no gene match. The CDR3 is 14 residues long. CDR3 sequence reads: CASSLRQGVGGAFF. The CDR3, as DNA: TGTGCCAGCAGTTTGCGACAGGGGGTAGGAGGAGCTTTCTTT.

This clone was seen a handful of times. The chain employs TRBV28 and TRBJ1-2, with a weak D call TRBD1 (5 bases). CDR3 length: 13 residues. The V end was cut by 5 bases, the J end by 0 bases, with 7 bases between. Germline V lookup: CDR1 MDHEN, CDR2 SYDVKM. This CDR3 is CASSRTTNYGYTF. CDR3 bases: TGTGCCAGCAGTAGGACAACTAACTATGGCTACACCTTC.

About this clone itself: This may come from a read error, since a much larger clone is one base off. The chain carries TRBV9 and TRBJ2-4; D perhaps matches TRBD1 (6 bases). CDR3 length: 13 residues. Germline values: CDR1 SGDLS, CDR2 YYNGEE. The CDR3 sequence: CASSVSFRDIKYF. CDR3 DNA sequence: TGTGCCAGCAGCGTATCTTTCAGGGACATTAAGTACTTC.

J is TRBJ2-1 and V is TRBV11-2, with 7 bases fitting TRBD2. After removal of 5 bases from V and 0 bases from J, the junction contained 13 bases not matched to a gene. The germline gives CDR1 SGHAT, CDR2 FQNNGV. The CDR3 consists of 18 residues. The DNA of the CDR3 is TGTGCCAGCAGCGCGCCGACCAGTGAGCGGGGCTCCTACAATGAGCAGTTCTTC. Its translation is CASSAPTSERGSYNEQFF.

There are many counts of this clone. The J gene is TRBJ2-5, the V gene TRBV29-1; 7 bases match TRBD1. V lost 7 bases, J lost 0 bases, and 5 bases stayed unmatched. The CDR3 runs 13 residues. CDR1 is SQVTM, CDR2 ANQGSEA, per germline. CDR3 amino acids: CSASTGNQETQYF. CDR3 DNA: TGCAGCGCCTCGACAGGGAACCAAGAGACCCAGTACTTC. The variable domain in full, with the rest retrieved from reference TRBV29-1 and TRBJ2-5, is SAVISQKPSRDICQRGTSLTIQCQVDSQVTMMFWYRQQPGQSLTLIATANQGSEATYESGFVIDKFPISRPNLTFSTLTVSNMSPEDSSIYLCSASTGNQETQYFGPGTRLLVL.

This clone was counted many times. The rearrangement joins TRBV12-3 or TRBV12-4 to TRBJ1-2; TRBD1 agrees at 7 bases. V dropped 5 bases and J dropped 5; count of bases not matched to a gene: 8. The CDR3 is made up of 14 amino acids. This CDR3 reads CASSLMDRPYGYTF. CDR3 nucleotide sequence: TGTGCCAGCAGTCTTATGGACAGGCCGTATGGCTACACCTTC.

This clone has ten or more counts. This chain's CDR3 is CASATGSGANVLTF. The CDR3 nucleotides are TGTGCCAGTGCCACGGGCTCTGGGGCCAACGTCCTGACTTTC. The chain is built from TRBV6-4 and TRBJ2-6; D gene unclear. The CDR3 totals 14 residues. Looked up from germline, CDR1 is MRHNA and CDR2 is SNTAGT. The germline V and J ends were trimmed by 9 bases and 0 bases, with 9 bases remaining between them.

This clone was detected many times. This chain uses TRBV30 with TRBJ2-5; D is tentatively TRBD1 or TRBD2 (5 bases each). Deletions cut 4 bases from V and 5 bases from J, with 11 bases between. CDR1 and CDR2 (germline): GTSNPN, SVGIG (reference sequence). CDR3 length equals 12 residues. CDR3 DNA sequence: TGTGCCTGGAACCGGGGCGCGGAGACCCAGTACTTC. Protein sequence: CAWNRGAETQYF.

This clone was counted at least ten times. The genes are TRBV28 and TRBJ2-1; 10 nucleotides match TRBD2. This CDR3 spans 15 amino acids. The germline V gene encodes CDR1 MDHEN and CDR2 SYDVKM. V dropped 2 bases and J dropped 4; count of bases not matched to a gene: 2. The CDR3 spells CASSLRLAGYNEQFF. The DNA for the CDR3 is TGTGCCAGCAGTTTAAGACTAGCGGGTTACAATGAGCAGTTCTTC.

In its sample, this clone was seen many times. The chain links TRBV4-2 to TRBJ2-3; 9 positions match TRBD1. CDR1 and CDR2 from the germline V gene are LGHNA and YNFKEQ. CDR3 length: 16 amino acids. After removal of 4 bases from V and 0 bases from J, the junction contained 5 bases not matched to a gene. In DNA, the CDR3 is TGTGCCAGCAGCCCCGGACAGGGGCATAGCACAGATACGCAGTATTTT. It codes for CASSPGQGHSTDTQYF.

Ten or more counts support this clone. The chain joins TRBV7-2 to TRBJ2-1; TRBD2 aligns across 12 bases. V dropped 4 bases and J dropped 10; count of bases not matched to a gene: 11. Germline V gene data show CDR1 as SGHTA and CDR2 as FQGNSA. The CDR3 is made up of 16 amino acids. Written as DNA, the CDR3 is TGTGCCAGCAGCTCACCCGGACTAGCGGGGCTTGGGGAGCAGTTCTTC. Encoded protein: CASSSPGLAGLGEQFF.

This clone was detected ten times or more. V gene TRBV19 combines with J gene TRBJ2-3; D is undetermined. The germline V gene has CDR1 LNHDA and CDR2 SQIVND (reference sequence). This CDR3 spans 16 amino acids. V was pared by 3 bases and J by 3 bases, with 16 bases between. In DNA form, the CDR3 reads TGTGCCAGTAGTATGTCCGTAGTATTAGGTACAGATACGCAGTATTTT. It translates to CASSMSVVLGTDTQYF.

This clone was seen at least ten times. CDR3 in DNA: TGCGCCAGCAGCTTGGGGAGTCAGAGCTACGAGCAGTACTTC. Protein sequence: CASSLGSQSYEQYF. This chain uses TRBV5-1 with TRBJ2-7, with no clear D. The CDR3 consists of 14 residues. CDR1 is SGHRS, CDR2 YFSETQ, per germline. The V end lost 0 bases, the J end lost 3 bases, and 10 bases lay between the germline ends.